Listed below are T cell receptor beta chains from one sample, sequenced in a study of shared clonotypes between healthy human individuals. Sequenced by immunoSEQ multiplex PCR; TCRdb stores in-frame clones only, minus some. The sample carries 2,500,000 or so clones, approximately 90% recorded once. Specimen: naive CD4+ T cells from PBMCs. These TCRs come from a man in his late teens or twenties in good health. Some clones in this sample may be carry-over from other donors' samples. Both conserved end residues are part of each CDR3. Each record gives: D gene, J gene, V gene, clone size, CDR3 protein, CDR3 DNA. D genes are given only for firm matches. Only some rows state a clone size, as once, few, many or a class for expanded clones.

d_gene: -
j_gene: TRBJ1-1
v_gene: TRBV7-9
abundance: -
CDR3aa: CASSPGRFIVNTEAFF
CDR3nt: TGTGCCAGCAGCCCAGGGAGATTTATAGTTAACACTGAAGCTTTCTTT

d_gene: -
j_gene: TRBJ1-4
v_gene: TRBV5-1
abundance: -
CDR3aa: CASSPGALPTNEKLFF
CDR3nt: TGCGCCAGCAGCCCCGGGGCGCTCCCAACTAATGAAAAACTGTTTTTT

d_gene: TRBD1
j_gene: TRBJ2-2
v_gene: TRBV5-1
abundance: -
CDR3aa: CASSLYPRDSYTGELFF
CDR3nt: TGCGCCAGCAGCTTGTACCCCCGGGACAGTTACACCGGGGAGCTGTTTTTT

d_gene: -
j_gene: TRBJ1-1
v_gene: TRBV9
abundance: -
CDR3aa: CASSPPGGALNTEAFF
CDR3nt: TGTGCCAGCAGCCCACCTGGGGGGGCTCTCAACACTGAAGCTTTCTTT

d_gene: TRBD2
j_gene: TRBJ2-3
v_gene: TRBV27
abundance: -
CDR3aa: CASSFAGLGLAGSDTQYF
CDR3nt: TGTGCCAGCAGTTTCGCAGGCCTCGGACTAGCGGGATCAGATACGCAGTATTTT

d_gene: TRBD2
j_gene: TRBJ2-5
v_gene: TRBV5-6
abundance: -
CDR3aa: CASGSWPTGGETQYF
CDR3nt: TGTGCCAGCGGCTCGTGGCCCACCGGGGGGGAGACCCAGTACTTC

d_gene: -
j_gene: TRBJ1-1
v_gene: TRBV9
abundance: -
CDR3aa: CASSTQGVTEAFF
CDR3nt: TGTGCCAGCAGCACACAGGGAGTTACTGAAGCTTTCTTT

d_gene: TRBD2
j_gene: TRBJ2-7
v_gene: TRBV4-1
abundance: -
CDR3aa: CASSQDQFEAGSSYEQYF
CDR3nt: TGCGCCAGCAGCCAAGATCAGTTTGAAGCGGGGAGCTCCTACGAGCAGTACTTC

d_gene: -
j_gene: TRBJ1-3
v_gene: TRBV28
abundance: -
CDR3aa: CASSPPGASGNTIYF
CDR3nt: TGTGCCAGCAGTCCCCCCGGTGCCTCTGGAAACACCATATATTTT

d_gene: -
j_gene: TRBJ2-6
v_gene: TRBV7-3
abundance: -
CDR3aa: CASSFRSGSGANVLTF
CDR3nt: TGTGCCAGCAGCTTCCGTTCTGGGTCTGGGGCCAACGTCCTGACTTTC

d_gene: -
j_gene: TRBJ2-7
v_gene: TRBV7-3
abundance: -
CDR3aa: CASSLLAGNSYEQYF
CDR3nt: TGTGCCAGCAGCTTGTTGGCAGGGAACTCCTACGAGCAGTACTTC

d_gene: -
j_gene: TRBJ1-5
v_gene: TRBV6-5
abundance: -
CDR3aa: CASSYGWGSNQPQHF
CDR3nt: TGTGCCAGCAGTTACGGGTGGGGTAGCAATCAGCCCCAGCATTTT

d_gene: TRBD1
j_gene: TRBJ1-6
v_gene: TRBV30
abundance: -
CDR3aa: CALGDRGNSPLHF
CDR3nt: TGTGCCTTAGGGGACAGGGGGAATTCACCCCTCCACTTT

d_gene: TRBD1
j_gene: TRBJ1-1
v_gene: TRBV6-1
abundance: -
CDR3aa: CASKDRGKNTEAFF
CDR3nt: TGTGCCAGCAAGGACAGGGGAAAGAACACTGAAGCTTTCTTT

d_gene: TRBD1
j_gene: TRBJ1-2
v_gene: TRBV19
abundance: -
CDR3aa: CASSITGDRNGYTF
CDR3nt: TGTGCCAGTAGTATTACAGGGGATAGAAATGGCTACACCTTC

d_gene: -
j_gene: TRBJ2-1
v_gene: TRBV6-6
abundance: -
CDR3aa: CASSSSYGSGYNEQFF
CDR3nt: TGTGCCAGCAGCTCGTCGTACGGGAGCGGATACAATGAGCAGTTCTTC

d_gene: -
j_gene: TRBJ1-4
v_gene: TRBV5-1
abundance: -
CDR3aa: CASSPGGATNEKLFF
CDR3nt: TGCGCCAGCAGCCCGGGGGGGGCAACTAATGAAAAACTGTTTTTT

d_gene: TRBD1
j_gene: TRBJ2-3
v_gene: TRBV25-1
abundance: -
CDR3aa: CASGSTGTGDGSDTQYF
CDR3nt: TGTGCCAGCGGATCGACCGGGACAGGAGATGGCTCAGATACGCAGTATTTT

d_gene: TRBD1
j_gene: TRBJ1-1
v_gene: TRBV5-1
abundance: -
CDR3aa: CASSVDRANTEAFF
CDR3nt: TGCGCCAGCAGCGTGGACAGGGCTAACACTGAAGCTTTCTTT

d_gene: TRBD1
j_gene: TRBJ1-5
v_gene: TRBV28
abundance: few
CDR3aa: CASSTYRGINQPQHF
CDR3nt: TGTGCCAGCAGTACATACAGGGGGATCAATCAGCCCCAGCATTTT

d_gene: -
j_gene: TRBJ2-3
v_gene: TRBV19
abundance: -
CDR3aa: CASSPTRDTQYF
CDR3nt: TGTGCCAGTAGTCCAACCAGGGATACGCAGTATTTT

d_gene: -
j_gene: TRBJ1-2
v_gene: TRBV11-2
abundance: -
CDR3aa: CASSLNKGYTF
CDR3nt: TGTGCCAGCAGCTTAAACAAAGGCTACACCTTC

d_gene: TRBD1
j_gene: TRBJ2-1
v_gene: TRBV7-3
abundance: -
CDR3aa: CASSLDRGSYNEQFF
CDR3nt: TGTGCCAGCAGCCTTGACAGGGGGTCCTACAATGAGCAGTTCTTC

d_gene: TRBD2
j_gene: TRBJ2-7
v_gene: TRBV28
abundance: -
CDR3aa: CASSPGRAGEQYF
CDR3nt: TGTGCCAGCAGCCCCGGGAGGGCAGGCGAGCAGTACTTC

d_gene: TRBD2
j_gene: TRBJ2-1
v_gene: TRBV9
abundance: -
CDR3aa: CASSFLPGTSGTYNEQFF
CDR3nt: TGTGCCAGCAGCTTTTTACCTGGGACTAGCGGGACGTACAATGAGCAGTTCTTC

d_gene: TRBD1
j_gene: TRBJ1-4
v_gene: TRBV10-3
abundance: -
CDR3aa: CAISDGSQGGEKLFF
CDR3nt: TGTGCCATCAGTGACGGGTCACAGGGGGGTGAAAAACTGTTTTTT

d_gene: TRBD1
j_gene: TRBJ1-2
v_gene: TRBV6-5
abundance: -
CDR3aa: CASSYSLAGGYGYTF
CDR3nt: TGTGCCAGCAGTTACTCGTTGGCAGGGGGCTATGGCTACACCTTC

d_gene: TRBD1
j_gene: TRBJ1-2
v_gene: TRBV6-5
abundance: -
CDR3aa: CASRRQGDGYTF
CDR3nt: TGTGCCAGCAGGCGACAGGGCGATGGCTACACCTTC

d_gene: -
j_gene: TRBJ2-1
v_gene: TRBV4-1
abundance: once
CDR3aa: CANSQGTRQPNNEQFF
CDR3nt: TGCGCCAACAGCCAGGGGACCCGTCAACCGAACAATGAGCAGTTCTTC

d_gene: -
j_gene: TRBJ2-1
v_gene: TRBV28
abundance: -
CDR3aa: CASSSRDHNNEQFF
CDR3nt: TGTGCCAGCAGTTCCCGGGACCACAACAATGAGCAGTTCTTC